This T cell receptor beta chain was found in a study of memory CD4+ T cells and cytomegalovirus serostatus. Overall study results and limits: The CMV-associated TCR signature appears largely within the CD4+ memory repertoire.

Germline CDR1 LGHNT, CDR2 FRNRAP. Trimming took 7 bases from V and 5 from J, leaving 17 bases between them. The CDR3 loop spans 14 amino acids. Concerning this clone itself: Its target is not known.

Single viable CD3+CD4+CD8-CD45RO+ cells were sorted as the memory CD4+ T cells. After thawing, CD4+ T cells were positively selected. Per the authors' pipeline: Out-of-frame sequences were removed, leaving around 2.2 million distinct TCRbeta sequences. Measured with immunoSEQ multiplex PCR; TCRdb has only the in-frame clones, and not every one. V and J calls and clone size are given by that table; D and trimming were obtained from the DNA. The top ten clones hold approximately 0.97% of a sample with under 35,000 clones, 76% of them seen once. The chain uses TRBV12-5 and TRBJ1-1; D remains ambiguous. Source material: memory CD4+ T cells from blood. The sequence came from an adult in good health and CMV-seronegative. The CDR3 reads CASAPDSYSTEAFF. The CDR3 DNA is TGTGCTAGTGCTCCCGATTCTTATTCTACTGAAGCTTTCTTT. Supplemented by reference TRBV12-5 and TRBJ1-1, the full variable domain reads DARVTQTPRHKVTEMGQEVTMRCQPILGHNTVFWYRQTMMQGLELLAYFRNRAPLDDSGMPKDRFSAEMPDATLATLKIQPSEPRDSAVYFCASAPDSYSTEAFFGQGTRLTVV.